Following are 20 T cell receptor beta chains from one sample sequenced in a study of shared clonotypes between healthy human individuals. In the naive CD8 group, cells lacked CD45RO and were positively selected for CCR7, so terminally differentiated effector memory CD45RA+ cells were left out. TCRdb's table, derived via immunoSEQ multiplex PCR, lists solely in-frame clones and lacks some. The sample comprises around 2,000,000 clones, 90% to 95% of which are singletons, and around 1.7% rests with the top ten. The sequenced material came from naive CD8+ T cells from PBMCs. All receptors derive from a man younger than 35 in good health. Some clones in this sample may be carry-over from other donors' samples.

This chain links TRBV6-1 with TRBJ2-1, with D possibly TRBD1 on 5 matching bases. Trimming removed 6 bases at V and 0 bases at J, with 12 bases between. Germline V CDR1 and CDR2: MNHNS, SASEGT. The CDR3 totals 15 residues. The CDR3 region has the DNA TGTGCCAGCAGACTCATAAGGGGCTCCTACAATGAGCAGTTCTTC. This gives the protein CASRLIRGSYNEQFF.

This clone has a single count. The V call is TRBV27, the J call TRBJ2-1; TRBD2 agrees at 12 bases. Trimming at V came to 5 bases and at J to 8 bases, leaving 22 bases not matched to a gene. This CDR3 contains 20 residues. CDR1 is MNHEY and CDR2 is SMNVEV in the germline V gene (reference sequence). The CDR3 sequence: CASSPPTSGSRRPPVHEQFF. The CDR3 nucleotides are TGTGCCAGCAGTCCACCGACTAGCGGGAGTCGTCGTCCCCCCGTGCATGAGCAGTTCTTC.

The rearrangement joins TRBV28 to TRBJ2-2, with 11 nucleotides matching TRBD2. The CDR3 has 19 amino acids. The germline V gene has CDR1 MDHEN and CDR2 SYDVKM. Trimming cost V 3 bases and J 5 bases; bases outside gene matches: 14. Here the CDR3 reads CASSFYSLTSGSWTGELFF. The CDR3 coding sequence is TGTGCCAGCAGTTTCTACTCCCTAACTAGCGGGAGTTGGACCGGGGAGCTGTTTTTT.

The rearrangement links TRBV28 to TRBJ2-1; 10 bases are shared with TRBD1. Per germline, CDR1 MDHEN and CDR2 SYDVKM. This CDR3 is 16 amino acids long. V gave up 6 bases and J gave up 1 base; unmatched junction bases: 6. For the CDR3, the DNA is TGTGCCAGCAGGATCGACAGGGGGCTTTCCTACAATGAGCAGTTCTTC. It codes for CASRIDRGLSYNEQFF.

The chain combines TRBV19 with TRBJ1-1; D not resolved. CDR3 size: 15 residues. CDR1 LNHDA and CDR2 SQIVND come from the germline V gene (reference sequence). V lost 2 bases, J lost 0 bases, and 10 bases lay in between. The CDR3 DNA reads TGTGCCAGTAGTATATGGGTCGGATTGAACACTGAAGCTTTCTTT. Translating gives CASSIWVGLNTEAFF.

The chain carries TRBV27 and TRBJ2-4; 12 nucleotides agree with TRBD1. The length of the CDR3 is 16 residues. Per the germline V gene, CDR1 is MNHEY and CDR2 is SMNVEV (reference sequence). Trimming removed 4 bases from V and 0 bases from J; junction bases left unmatched: 1. CDR3 sequence: CASSWDRGLAKNIQYF. CDR3 DNA: TGTGCCAGCAGTTGGGACAGGGGGCTAGCCAAAAACATTCAGTACTTC.

Concerning this clone: Other DNA sequences within the sample encode an identical CDR3. The chain uses TRBV9 and TRBJ1-5; 8 bases are a match to TRBD1. The CDR3 loop spans 14 amino acids. V lost 1 base, J lost 4 bases, and 1 base stayed unmatched. CDR1 is SGDLS and CDR2 is YYNGEE in the germline V gene. CDR3 in amino acids: CASSVTGGNQPQHF. The CDR3 DNA sequence: TGTGCCAGCAGCGTAACAGGGGGAAATCAGCCCCAGCATTTT.

The rearrangement joins TRBV19 to TRBJ1-1; D ambiguous. Trimming cost V 11 bases and J 1 base, with 11 bases left between them. Looked up from germline, CDR1 is LNHDA and CDR2 is SQIVND (reference sequence). This CDR3 has 12 amino acids. The CDR3 sequence: CAVLGGNTEAFF. The CDR3 DNA reads TGTGCCGTCCTGGGAGGGAACACTGAAGCTTTCTTT.

The chain carries TRBV19 and TRBJ2-3, with 10 bases identical to TRBD2. V was pared by 0 bases and J by 1 base, with 7 bases of the junction left unmatched. Germline assignment: CDR1 LNHDA and CDR2 SQIVND (reference sequence). The CDR3 consists of 18 residues. The CDR3 nucleotides read TGTGCCAGTAGTATAGATCGGGCTAGCGGGAGAGGCACAGATACGCAGTATTTT. Its translation: CASSIDRASGRGTDTQYF.

The chain has TRBV18 and TRBJ2-3, with D perhaps given as TRBD1 or TRBD2 (5 bases each). The CDR3 consists of 12 residues. Trimming shortened V by 8 bases and J by 6 bases, and 12 bases separated the two germline ends. Germline lookup yields CDR1 KGHSH and CDR2 LQKENI. The CDR3 loop reads CASAYGADTQYF. CDR3 nucleotides: TGTGCCAGCGCCTACGGGGCGGATACGCAGTATTTT.

The V call is TRBV10-3, the J call TRBJ2-1; the D gene could be TRBD1 or TRBD2 (5 bases each). The CDR3 consists of 14 residues. V gave up 6 bases and J gave up 0 bases, with 9 bases separating them. Germline CDR1 reads ENHRY; CDR2 reads SYGVKD. CDR3 DNA sequence: TGTGCCATCAGGGGGGAAAGCTCCTACAATGAGCAGTTCTTC. This sequence encodes CAIRGESSYNEQFF.

The J gene is TRBJ2-2, the V gene TRBV5-5; 10 positions match TRBD2. The CDR3 runs 16 residues. The V segment lost 3 bases and the J segment 4 bases; nucleotides outside the gene matches: 6. CDR1 is SGHKS and CDR2 is YYEKEE in the germline V gene (reference sequence). CDR3: CASSYSSGSGTGELFF. The CDR3, as DNA: TGTGCCAGCAGCTACTCTAGCGGGAGTGGCACCGGGGAGCTGTTTTTT.

This chain uses TRBV19 with TRBJ2-2, with D tentatively TRBD2 (5 bases). Germline V gene sequence: CDR1 LNHDA, CDR2 SQIVND (reference sequence). The CDR3 loop spans 15 amino acids. V lost 3 bases and J lost 3, with 11 bases in between. DNA for the CDR3: TGTGCCAGTAGTATTGGCCGGGGTGACACCGGGGAGCTGTTTTTT. This sequence encodes CASSIGRGDTGELFF.

V is TRBV11-2 and J is TRBJ2-1; either TRBD1 or TRBD2 may fit D (7 bases each). Germline-derived CDR1 and CDR2 are SGHAT and FQNNGV. This CDR3 contains 14 residues. V was pared by 5 bases and J by 4 bases, with 12 bases between. The CDR3 loop reads CASSPGGGYNEQFF. CDR3 sequence (DNA): TGTGCCAGCAGCCCAGGGGGGGGGTACAATGAGCAGTTCTTC.

V gene TRBV4-1 combines with J gene TRBJ1-3, with D maybe TRBD1 (5 bases). Between the trimmed V and J ends, which lost 5 bases and 12 bases, there was a span of 17 bases. The germline gives CDR1 MGHRA, CDR2 YSYEKL. The CDR3 contains 13 residues. The CDR3 is CASSDGAVSHIYF. The CDR3 nucleotides read TGCGCCAGCAGCGATGGGGCAGTGTCTCACATATATTTT.

The chain carries TRBV5-6 and TRBJ1-5; TRBD1 matches 8 bases. Losses at the gene ends were 0 bases for V and 1 base for J; bases not matched to a gene: 6. This CDR3 region has 17 residues. In germline, CDR1 is SGHDT, CDR2 YYEEEE. DNA of the CDR3: TGTGCCAGCAGCTTGGGCCAGGGGGCGAGGAGCAATCAGCCCCAGCATTTT. As protein: CASSLGQGARSNQPQHF.

The chain recombines TRBV15 with TRBJ2-1; D uncertain. V lost 1 base, J lost 5 bases, and 6 bases lay in between. The CDR3 covers 13 residues. The germline gives CDR1 LNHNV, CDR2 YYDKDF (reference sequence). CDR3 loop: CATSRVLHNEQFF. As DNA, the CDR3 is TGTGCCACCAGCAGAGTATTGCACAATGAGCAGTTCTTC.

This rearrangement joins TRBV2 to TRBJ1-4; 7 positions agree with TRBD1. Germline V lookup: CDR1 SNHLY, CDR2 FYNNEI. This CDR3 spans 13 amino acids. CDR3 loop: CAGGTANNEKLFF. CDR3 sequence (DNA): TGTGCTGGTGGGACAGCGAATAATGAAAAACTGTTTTTT.

This clone has a handful of counts. V is TRBV12-5 and J is TRBJ2-5; 7 bases map to TRBD1. The CDR3 loop spans 13 amino acids. With 1 base clipped from V and 5 bases from J, the junction kept 1 base outside the gene matches. Germline CDR1 and CDR2: LGHNT and FRNRAP. CDR3 in DNA: TGTGCTAGTGGTTTGGGGACAGGTGAGACCCAGTACTTC. Translation gives CASGLGTGETQYF.

The chain links TRBV5-6 to TRBJ2-7; TRBD1 agrees at 10 bases. Germline CDR1 reads SGHDT; CDR2 reads YYEEEE. V lost 2 bases and J lost 3; bases outside the gene matches: 5. This CDR3 has 15 amino acids. This CDR3 is CASSLGQGVIYEQYF. CDR3 coding DNA: TGTGCCAGCAGCTTAGGACAGGGGGTTATCTACGAGCAGTACTTC.